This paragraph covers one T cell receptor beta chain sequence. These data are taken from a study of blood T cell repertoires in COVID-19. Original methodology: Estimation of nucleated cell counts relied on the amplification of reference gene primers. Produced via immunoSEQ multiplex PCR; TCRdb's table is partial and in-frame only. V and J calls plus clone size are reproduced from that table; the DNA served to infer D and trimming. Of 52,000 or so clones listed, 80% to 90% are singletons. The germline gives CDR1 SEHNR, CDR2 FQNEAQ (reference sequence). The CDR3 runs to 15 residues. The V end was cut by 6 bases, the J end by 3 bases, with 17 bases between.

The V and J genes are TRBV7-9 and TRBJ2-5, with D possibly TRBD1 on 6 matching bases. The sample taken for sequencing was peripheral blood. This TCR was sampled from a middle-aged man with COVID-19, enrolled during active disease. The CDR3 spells CASRLPWTDEETQYF. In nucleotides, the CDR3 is TGTGCCAGCAGGCTTCCCTGGACAGACGAAGAGACCCAGTACTTC.